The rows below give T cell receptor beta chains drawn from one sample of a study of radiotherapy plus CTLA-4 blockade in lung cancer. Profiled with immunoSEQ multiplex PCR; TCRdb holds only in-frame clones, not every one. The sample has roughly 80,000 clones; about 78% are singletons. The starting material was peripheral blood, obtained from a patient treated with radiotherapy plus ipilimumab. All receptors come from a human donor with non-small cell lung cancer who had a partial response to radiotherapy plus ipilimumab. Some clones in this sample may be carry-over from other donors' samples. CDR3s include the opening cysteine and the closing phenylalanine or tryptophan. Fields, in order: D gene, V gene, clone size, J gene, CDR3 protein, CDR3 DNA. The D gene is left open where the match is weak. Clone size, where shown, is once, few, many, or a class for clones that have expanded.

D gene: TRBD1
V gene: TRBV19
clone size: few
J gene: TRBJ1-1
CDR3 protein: CASIQDRESPEAFF
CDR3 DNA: TGTGCCAGTATTCAGGACAGGGAAAGTCCTGAAGCTTTCTTT

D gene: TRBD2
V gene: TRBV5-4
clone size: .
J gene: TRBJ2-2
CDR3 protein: CASSPLAGGSVTGELFF
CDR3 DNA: TGTGCCAGCAGCCCGCTAGCGGGAGGGTCTGTCACCGGGGAGCTGTTTTTT

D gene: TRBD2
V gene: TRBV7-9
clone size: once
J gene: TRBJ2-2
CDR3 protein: CASSPREGSNTGELFF
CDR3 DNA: TGTGCCAGCAGCCCTAGGGAGGGGTCGAACACCGGGGAGCTGTTTTTT

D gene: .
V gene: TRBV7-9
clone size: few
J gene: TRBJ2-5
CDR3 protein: CASSSPRPLDGTQYF
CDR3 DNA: TGTGCCAGCAGCTCCCCCAGGCCCCTGGATGGGACCCAGTACTTC

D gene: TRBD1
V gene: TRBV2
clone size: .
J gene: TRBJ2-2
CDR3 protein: CASSERSRGLGGELFF
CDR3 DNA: TGTGCCAGCAGTGAACGTTCCAGGGGGCTTGGCGGGGAGCTGTTTTTT

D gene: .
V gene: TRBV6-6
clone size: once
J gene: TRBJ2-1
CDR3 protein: CASAIAYNEQFF
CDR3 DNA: TGTGCCAGCGCGATAGCCTACAATGAGCAGTTCTTC

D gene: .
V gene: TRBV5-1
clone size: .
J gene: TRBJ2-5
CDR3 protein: CASSPGSGRVQETQYF
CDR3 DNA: TGCGCCAGCAGCCCAGGAAGTGGGCGCGTCCAAGAGACCCAGTACTTC

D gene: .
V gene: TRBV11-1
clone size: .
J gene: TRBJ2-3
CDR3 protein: CASSLALTTDTQYF
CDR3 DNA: TGTGCCAGCAGCTTAGCACTTACCACAGATACGCAGTATTTT

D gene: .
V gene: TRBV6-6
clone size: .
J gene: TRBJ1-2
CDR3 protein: CASSPPRGTTNYGYTF
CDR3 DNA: TGTGCCAGCAGTCCACCCCGCGGAACCACTAACTATGGCTACACCTTC

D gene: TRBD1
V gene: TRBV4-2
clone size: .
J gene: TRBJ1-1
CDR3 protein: CASSRDRGTEAFF
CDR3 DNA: TGTGCCAGCAGCCGGGACAGGGGCACTGAAGCTTTCTTT

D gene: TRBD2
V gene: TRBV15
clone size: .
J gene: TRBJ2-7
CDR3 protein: CATSRGGDYEQYF
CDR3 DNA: TGTGCCACCAGCCGGGGGGGAGACTACGAGCAGTACTTC

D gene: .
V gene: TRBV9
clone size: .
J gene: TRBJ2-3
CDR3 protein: CASSVGSGSSVGTDTQYF
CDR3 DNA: TGTGCCAGCAGCGTAGGTTCTGGCTCTAGCGTGGGCACAGATACGCAGTATTTT

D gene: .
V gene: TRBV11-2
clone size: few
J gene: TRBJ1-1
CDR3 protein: CASSRDMMNTEAFF
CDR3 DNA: TGTGCCAGCAGCCGGGACATGATGAACACTGAAGCTTTCTTT

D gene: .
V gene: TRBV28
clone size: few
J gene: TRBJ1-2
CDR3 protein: CASMGQSFYGYTF
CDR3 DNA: TGTGCCAGCATGGGGCAGAGCTTCTATGGCTACACCTTC

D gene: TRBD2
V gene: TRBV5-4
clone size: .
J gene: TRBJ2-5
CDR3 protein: CASSLGGRETQYF
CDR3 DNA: TGTGCCAGCAGCTTGGGCGGGAGAGAGACCCAGTACTTC

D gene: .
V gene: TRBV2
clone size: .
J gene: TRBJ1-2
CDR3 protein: CASSDLSYGYTF
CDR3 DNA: TGTGCCAGCAGTGATCTGTCCTATGGCTACACCTTC

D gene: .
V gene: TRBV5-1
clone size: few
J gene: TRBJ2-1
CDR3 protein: CASSLGTGRGYNEQFF
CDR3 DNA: TGCGCCAGCAGCTTGGGTACCGGGAGAGGCTACAATGAGCAGTTCTTC

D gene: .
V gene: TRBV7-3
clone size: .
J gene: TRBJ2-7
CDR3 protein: CASSLTSDSSKQYF
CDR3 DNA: TGTGCCAGCAGCTTAACAAGTGACAGCTCGAAACAGTACTTC

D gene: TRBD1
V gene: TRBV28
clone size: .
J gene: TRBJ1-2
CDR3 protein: CASSLPGTGYGYTF
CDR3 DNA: TGTGCCAGCAGTTTACCCGGGACAGGGTATGGCTACACCTTC

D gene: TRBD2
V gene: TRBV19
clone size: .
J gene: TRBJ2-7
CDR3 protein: CASSTRGSGIYEQYF
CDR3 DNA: TGTGCCAGTAGTACCCGAGGTAGCGGGATTTACGAGCAGTACTTC

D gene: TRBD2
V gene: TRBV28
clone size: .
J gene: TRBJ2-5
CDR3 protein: CATGGSGRTQETQYF
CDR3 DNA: TGTGCCACCGGGGGGAGCGGGAGGACCCAAGAGACCCAGTACTTC

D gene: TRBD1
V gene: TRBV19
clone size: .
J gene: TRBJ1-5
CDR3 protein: CASKYGTASNQPQHF
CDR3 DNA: TGTGCCAGTAAGTATGGGACAGCTAGCAATCAGCCCCAGCATTTT

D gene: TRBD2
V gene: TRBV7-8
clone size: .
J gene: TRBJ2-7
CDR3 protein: CASSLSIRGGPYEQYF
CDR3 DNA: TGTGCCAGCAGCTTATCGATCCGGGGGGGTCCCTACGAGCAGTACTTC

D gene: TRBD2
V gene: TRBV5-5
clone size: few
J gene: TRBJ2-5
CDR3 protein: CASSQEVGLAGEGETQYF
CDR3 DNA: TGTGCCAGCAGCCAGGAAGTCGGACTAGCGGGGGAAGGGGAGACCCAGTACTTC

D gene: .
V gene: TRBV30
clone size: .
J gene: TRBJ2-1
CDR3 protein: CAWSKRSNEQFF
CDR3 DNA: TGTGCCTGGAGTAAGCGCTCCAATGAGCAGTTCTTC

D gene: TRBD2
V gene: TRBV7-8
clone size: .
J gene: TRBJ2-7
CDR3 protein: CASSLGLAGTYEQYF
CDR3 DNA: TGTGCCAGCAGCTTAGGGCTAGCGGGGACCTACGAGCAGTACTTC

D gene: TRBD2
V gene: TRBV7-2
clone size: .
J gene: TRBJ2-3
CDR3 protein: CASTPNSGGAVDTQYF
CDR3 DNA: TGTGCCAGCACCCCGAATAGCGGGGGGGCCGTGGATACGCAGTATTTT

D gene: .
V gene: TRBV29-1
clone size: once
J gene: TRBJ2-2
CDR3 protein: CSVVTGVPTGELFF
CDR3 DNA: TGCAGCGTTGTAACGGGTGTTCCCACCGGGGAGCTGTTTTTT

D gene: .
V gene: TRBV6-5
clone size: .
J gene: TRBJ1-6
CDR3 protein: CASSTQGIGSPLHF
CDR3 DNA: TGTGCCAGCAGTACCCAGGGGATAGGTTCACCCCTCCACTTT

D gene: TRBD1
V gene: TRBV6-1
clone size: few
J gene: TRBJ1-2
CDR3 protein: CASTLDRDFYGYTF
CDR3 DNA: TGTGCCAGCACCCTGGACAGGGACTTCTATGGCTACACCTTC

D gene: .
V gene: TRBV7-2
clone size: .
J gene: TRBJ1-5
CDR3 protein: CASSLTVASNQPQHF
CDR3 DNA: TGTGCCAGCAGCTTAACAGTGGCAAGCAATCAGCCCCAGCATTTT

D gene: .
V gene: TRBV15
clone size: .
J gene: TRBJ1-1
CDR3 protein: CATSRERPGRTEAFF
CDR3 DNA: TGTGCCACCAGCAGAGAGAGGCCTGGAAGGACTGAAGCTTTCTTT

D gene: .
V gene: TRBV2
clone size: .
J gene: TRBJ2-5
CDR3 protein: CASRKRSTRETQYF
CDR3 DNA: TGTGCCAGCAGAAAACGAAGCACCCGCGAGACCCAGTACTTC

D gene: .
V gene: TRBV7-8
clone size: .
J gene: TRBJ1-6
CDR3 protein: CASSRDRASSPLHF
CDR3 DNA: TGTGCCAGCAGCCGAGACAGAGCATCTTCACCCCTCCACTTT